What follows are 30 T cell receptor beta chains derived from one specimen sequenced in a study of blood T cell repertoires in COVID-19. The table came from immunoSEQ multiplex PCR; TCRdb's copy has only in-frame clones and leaves some out. The data contain roughly 80,000 clones, around 90% of them singletons. Sequenced input: peripheral blood. The receptors shown here come from a human donor in a cohort sampled during active COVID-19.

The chain carries TRBV6-5 and TRBJ1-1; 8 bases line up with TRBD1. Germline loops: CDR1 MNHEY, CDR2 SVGAGI. V was pared by 2 bases and J by 1 base, with 0 bases of the junction left unmatched. The CDR3 has 14 amino acids. The CDR3 here is CASSYDRGNTEAFF. The DNA for the CDR3 is TGTGCCAGCAGTTACGACAGGGGGAACACTGAAGCTTTCTTT.

The chain recombines TRBV18 with TRBJ1-4; possibly TRBD1 for D (6 bases). This CDR3 comprises 16 residues. With 0 bases removed from V and 0 bases from J, the gap between germline ends came to 8 bases. CDR1 is KGHSH, CDR2 LQKENI, per germline. For the CDR3, the DNA is TGTGCCAGCTCACCACCGGACAGCCCAACTAATGAAAAACTGTTTTTT. Its translation: CASSPPDSPTNEKLFF.

The V call is TRBV3-1 (or the pseudogene TRBV3-2), the J call TRBJ2-1, with TRBD2 matching 9 bases. The length of the CDR3 is 14 residues. V lost 0 bases, J lost 9 bases, and 3 bases stayed unmatched. In germline, CDR1 is LGHDT, CDR2 YNNKEL (reference sequence). The CDR3: CASSQDPSGVEQFF. The DNA for the CDR3 is TGTGCCAGCAGCCAAGATCCTAGCGGGGTTGAGCAGTTCTTC.

The chain recombines TRBV6-1 with TRBJ2-2, with 10 bases aligning to TRBD2. V was pared by 2 bases and J by 2 bases, with 8 bases of the junction left unmatched. Germline values: CDR1 MNHNS, CDR2 SASEGT. The CDR3 length is 18 residues. The CDR3 bases are TGTGCCAGCAGTGAAAGCTTAGCGGGGGGCCTTAACACCGGGGAGCTGTTTTTT. Protein product: CASSESLAGGLNTGELFF.

This clone was detected a few times. CDR3 in amino acids: CASRIAGTSGSTDTQYF. CDR3 bases: TGTGCCAGCAGGATCGCCGGGACTAGCGGTAGCACAGATACGCAGTATTTT. This chain uses TRBV2 with TRBJ2-3, with 11 bases fitting TRBD2. This CDR3 spans 17 amino acids. Looked up from germline, CDR1 is SNHLY and CDR2 is FYNNEI. V dropped 6 bases and J dropped 0; count of bases not matched to a gene: 8.

The chain is built from TRBV5-5 and TRBJ2-1, with 10 bases that match TRBD2. The V and J ends lost 3 bases and 5 bases, in that order; junction bases with no gene match: 5. The CDR3 runs 15 residues. CDR1 and CDR2 from the germline V gene are SGHKS and YYEKEE (reference sequence). The CDR3 sequence is CASSSRTSGNNEQFF. In DNA, the CDR3 is TGTGCCAGCAGCTCGAGGACTAGCGGTAACAATGAGCAGTTCTTC.

The CDR3 protein is CASSQQGESYEQYF. The CDR3 DNA follows: TGTGCCAGCAGCCAACAGGGGGAAAGCTACGAGCAGTACTTC. The chain uses TRBV11-3 and TRBJ2-7; 8 bases match TRBD1. This CDR3 is built from 14 residues. The V and J ends lost 5 bases and 3 bases, in that order; junction bases with no gene match: 6. Germline V gene lookup returns CDR1 SGHNT and CDR2 YENEEA.

The genes are TRBV28 and TRBJ2-7; 7 nucleotides align to TRBD2. Trimming took 5 bases from V and 2 from J; bases not matched to a gene: 9. This CDR3 is 15 amino acids long. Germline CDR1 and CDR2: MDHEN and SYDVKM. The CDR3 DNA is TGTGCCAGCAGTCTACCGGGACTACAGACCTACGAGCAGTACTTC. This translates into CASSLPGLQTYEQYF.

The chain carries TRBV7-5 and TRBJ2-7; no DNA check was done on the table's D call, TRBD2. TRBV7-5 is a pseudogene locus. The CDR3 is made up of 14 amino acids. The CDR3 protein is CVRSGRAKEDEQYF. The CDR3 DNA reads TGTGTCAGAAGCGGGAGGGCCAAAGAGGACGAGCAGTACTTC.

The V gene is TRBV29-1, the J gene TRBJ2-2, with 8 bases aligning to TRBD1. CDR1 and CDR2 from the germline V gene are SQVTM and ANQGSEA. The V segment lost 6 bases and the J segment 5 bases; nucleotides outside the gene matches: 8. This CDR3 has 14 residues. Here the CDR3 DNA reads TGCAGCGTAACCGGGACAGGTGGTACCGGGGAGCTGTTTTTT. Encoded protein: CSVTGTGGTGELFF.

This chain connects TRBV5-1 to TRBJ2-7; 9 bases align to TRBD1. Germline-derived CDR1 and CDR2 are SGHRS and YFSETQ. This CDR3 has 14 amino acids. Trimming cost V 4 bases and J 2 bases; bases outside gene matches: 4. The CDR3 nucleotides read TGCGCCAGCAGCCAACAGGGGGCCCCCTACGAGCAGTACTTC. Amino acids: CASSQQGAPYEQYF.

This clone has just one count. V usage is TRBV5-1 and J usage is TRBJ2-2; D gene ambiguous. Trimming stripped 2 bases from V and 7 bases from J, with 9 bases between. The germline V gene has CDR1 SGHRS and CDR2 YFSETQ. This CDR3 has 13 residues. The DNA for the CDR3 is TGCGCCAGCAGCTTTGTTGAGCACGGGGAGCTGTTTTTT. Encoded protein: CASSFVEHGELFF.

This chain uses TRBV18 with TRBJ2-5, with 7 bases identical to TRBD2. Germline-derived CDR1 and CDR2 are KGHSH and LQKENI. The CDR3 runs to 15 residues. V was clipped by 3 bases and J by 1 base; unmatched bases: 5. CDR3 amino acids: CASSPLSGFQETQYF. The CDR3 bases are TGTGCCAGCTCACCCCTTAGCGGGTTCCAAGAGACCCAGTACTTC.

This clone was seen only once. J is TRBJ2-1 and V is TRBV10-3; 8 bases fit TRBD2. V was pared by 2 bases and J by 8 bases, with 29 bases of the junction left unmatched. CDR1 is ENHRY, CDR2 SYGVKD, per germline. The CDR3 totals 22 residues. The CDR3 coding sequence is TGTGCCATCAGTGAGGATGGTATGAGCGGGAGTAGTAAGGGGATACATTACCATGAGCAGTTCTTC. Protein: CAISEDGMSGSSKGIHYHEQFF.

V gene TRBV18 combines with J gene TRBJ2-3; 7 nucleotides align to TRBD1. The length of the CDR3 is 14 residues. With V trimmed by 3 bases and J by 0 bases, 0 bases remained unmatched. Looked up from germline, CDR1 is KGHSH and CDR2 is LQKENI. CDR3 nucleotide sequence: TGTGCCAGCTCACCGACAGGGAGCACAGATACGCAGTATTTT. Translation: CASSPTGSTDTQYF.

This chain uses TRBV7-8 with TRBJ2-3; weak D call: TRBD1 (5 bases). Per germline, CDR1 SGHVS and CDR2 FQNEAQ. The length of the CDR3 is 13 residues. V was trimmed by 5 bases and J by 4 bases, leaving 10 bases between them. The CDR3 DNA reads TGTGCCAGCAGCGCCCGGACATCAGATACGCAGTATTTT. Translating it yields CASSARTSDTQYF.

The rearrangement joins TRBV27 to TRBJ2-1, with TRBD1 identical over 8 bases. The CDR3 runs 11 residues. V was pared by 6 bases and J by 15 bases, with 7 bases of the junction left unmatched. Germline CDR1 reads MNHEY; CDR2 reads SMNVEV (reference sequence). The CDR3 loop is CASRLGQGWFF. In DNA, the CDR3 is TGTGCCAGCAGGCTCGGACAGGGATGGTTCTTC.

This sequence joins TRBV2 and TRBJ2-1; D possibly corresponds to TRBD2 (7 bases). The V and J ends lost 3 bases and 3 bases respectively, with 15 bases between them. Looked up from germline, CDR1 is SNHLY and CDR2 is FYNNEI. This CDR3 region has 16 residues. The chain's CDR3 is CASSDITGRDYNEQFF. The CDR3 DNA is TGTGCCAGCAGTGACATAACAGGGAGGGACTACAATGAGCAGTTCTTC.

The gene calls are TRBV13 and TRBJ2-7; maybe TRBD2 (6 bases). Germline V gene sequence: CDR1 PRHDT, CDR2 FYEKMQ (reference sequence). This CDR3 has 13 amino acids. Trimming cost V 4 bases and J 3 bases, with 10 bases left between them. The CDR3 protein is CASSWGLSYEQYF. CDR3 DNA sequence: TGTGCCAGCAGCTGGGGACTTAGCTACGAGCAGTACTTC.

This chain connects TRBV29-1 to TRBJ1-1; D possibly corresponds to TRBD1 (6 bases). The CDR3 runs 12 residues. Germline lookup yields CDR1 SQVTM and CDR2 ANQGSEA. Trimming removed 4 bases from V and 1 base from J, with 7 bases in between. CDR3 coding DNA: TGCAGCGTTGCGACAGGGAACACTGAAGCTTTCTTT. This codes for CSVATGNTEAFF.

Remarks on this clone: At one end the junction does not follow the germline gene, possibly because of a read error. The same CDR3 arises from other DNA sequences in this sample as well. The rearrangement joins TRBV11-3 to TRBJ1-1, with a possible D match to TRBD1 (5 bases). CDR1 SGHNT and CDR2 YENEEA come from the germline V gene. The CDR3 runs 13 residues. This CDR3 is CASSLDRNTEAFF. DNA for the CDR3: TGTGCCAGCAGCCTAGACAGGAACACTGAAGCTTTCTTT.

The rearrangement links TRBV30 to TRBJ1-1; D unresolved. Trimming shortened V by 4 bases and J by 5 bases, and 14 bases separated the two germline ends. Germline lookup yields CDR1 GTSNPN and CDR2 SVGIG (reference sequence). This CDR3 is 13 amino acids long. CDR3 in DNA: TGTGCCTGGACGAACCTCTTGGAGACTGAAGCTTTCTTT. Translation gives CAWTNLLETEAFF.

CDR3 protein: CASSTTSGDYNEQFF. In nucleotides, the CDR3 is TGTGCCAGCAGCACGACTAGCGGGGACTACAATGAGCAGTTCTTC. The V call is TRBV7-9, the J call TRBJ2-1; 11 positions match TRBD2. Trimming at V came to 5 bases and at J to 3 bases, leaving 3 bases not matched to a gene. The CDR3 runs 15 residues. The germline CDR1 and CDR2 sequences are SEHNR and FQNEAQ (reference sequence).

CDR3: CASKLQLGQGNSPLHF. CDR3 DNA: TGTGCCAGTAAACTACAACTCGGTCAGGGAAATTCACCCCTCCACTTT. The chain carries TRBV28 and TRBJ1-6, with D possibly being TRBD1 (5 bases). The V end was cut by 9 bases, the J end by 7 bases, with 22 bases between. Germline V gene sequence: CDR1 MDHEN, CDR2 SYDVKM. The CDR3 is 16 amino acids.

The chain combines TRBV6-1 with TRBJ1-2, with TRBD1 matching 9 bases. This CDR3 is 14 amino acids long. Germline-derived CDR1 and CDR2 are MNHNS and SASEGT. With V trimmed by 2 bases and J by 8 bases, 6 bases remained unmatched. CDR3 sequence: CASSERQGVWGYTF. CDR3 DNA: TGTGCCAGCAGTGAAAGACAGGGGGTATGGGGCTACACCTTC.

This clone was seen once. The chain links TRBV7-9 to TRBJ1-1; D possibly corresponds to TRBD1 (5 bases). In germline, CDR1 is SEHNR, CDR2 FQNEAQ (reference sequence). V lost 3 bases, J lost 1 base, and 12 bases lay in between. The CDR3 has 15 amino acids. The CDR3 nucleotides read TGTGCCAGCAGCTTCGGGGGGATCGGGAACACTGAAGCTTTCTTT. It translates to CASSFGGIGNTEAFF.

Only a few counts were recorded for this clone. The CDR3 DNA follows: TGTGCCAGCTCACCAGCGGGACAGAGAAATTCACCCCTCCACTTT. Protein product: CASSPAGQRNSPLHF. J is TRBJ1-6 and V is TRBV18; TRBD1 matches 7 bases. CDR1 is KGHSH and CDR2 is LQKENI in the germline V gene. Trimming cost V 2 bases and J 7 bases; bases outside gene matches: 5. The CDR3 has 15 residues.

V is TRBV29-1 and J is TRBJ2-5, with TRBD1 matching 10 bases. There are 14 residues in the CDR3. V lost 6 bases and J lost 2; bases outside the gene matches: 6. Per germline, CDR1 SQVTM and CDR2 ANQGSEA. CDR3 residues: CSVLGDRGQETQYF. The CDR3 coding sequence is TGCAGCGTCCTAGGGGACAGGGGTCAAGAGACCCAGTACTTC.

The chain recombines TRBV5-4 with TRBJ2-5; 12 bases fit TRBD2. The CDR3 sequence is 15 residues long. After removal of 4 bases from V and 4 bases from J, the junction contained 5 bases not matched to a gene. From germline, CDR1 is SGHNT and CDR2 YYREEE (reference sequence). The CDR3 nucleotides are TGTGCCAGCAGCCTAGCGGGGGGGCGGGCAGAGACCCAGTACTTC. The encoded protein is CASSLAGGRAETQYF.

The genes are TRBV4-1 and TRBJ2-7, with 9 bases aligning to TRBD1. The length of the CDR3 is 15 residues. V lost 3 bases to trimming and J lost 4 bases; unmatched junction nucleotides: 7. Per germline, CDR1 MGHRA and CDR2 YSYEKL. This chain's CDR3 is CASSHAWTGDYEQYF. The CDR3 DNA reads TGCGCCAGCAGCCACGCATGGACAGGGGATTACGAGCAGTACTTC.